The 10 T cell receptor beta chains listed next were all sequenced from one sample in a study of response to subunit inactivated influenza vaccine. TCRdb called the RT-PCR reads again in MiXCR, with one record for every CDR3 protein. The sample yields more than 700,000 distinct CDR3 sequences, approximately 21% seen once. The source material was PBMCs from blood, sampled around 5 days after vaccination. All receptors derive from a man in his fifties who received an inactivated influenza vaccine.

The chain joins TRBV29-1 to TRBJ2-6; either TRBD1 or TRBD2 may supply D (5 bases each). Germline V gene sequence: CDR1 SQVTM, CDR2 ANQGSEA. V was clipped by 6 bases and J by 0 bases, with 12 bases between them. The CDR3 consists of 15 residues. The CDR3 spells CSVRDRSSGANVLTF. The CDR3, as DNA: TGCAGCGTGAGGGACCGATCCTCTGGGGCCAACGTCCTGACTTTC.

Details on this clonotype: A junction end diverges from the germline sequence, so it may reflect a read error. CDR3 bases: TGTGCCAGCAGCCCCACTAGACCAGACACGCAGTATTTT. This gives the protein CASSPTRPDTQYF. This chain connects TRBV5-6 to TRBJ2-3, with D possibly TRBD2 on 5 matching bases. This CDR3 is built from 13 residues. CDR1 and CDR2 (germline): SGHDT, YYEEEE.

The V gene is TRBV5-1, the J gene TRBJ2-4; the match to TRBD1 covers 8 bases. CDR3 length: 15 amino acids. Trimming removed 1 base from V and 4 bases from J; junction bases left unmatched: 4. Germline V CDR1 and CDR2: SGHRS, YFSETQ. The CDR3 protein is CASSLLGTGKNIQYF. The CDR3 DNA reads TGCGCCAGCAGCTTGTTGGGGACAGGAAAAAACATTCAGTACTTC.

There are a few counts of this clonotype. The chain recombines TRBV15 with TRBJ2-2; 7 bases map to TRBD2. The V gene end was trimmed by 0 bases and the J gene end by 2 bases; junction bases not matched to a gene: 3. From germline, CDR1 is LNHNV and CDR2 YYDKDF (reference sequence). This CDR3 comprises 16 residues. CDR3 in DNA: TGTGCCACCAGCAGAGATCTAGCGGCCAACACCGGGGAGCTGTTTTTT. Its translation: CATSRDLAANTGELFF. The full variable domain, rest sourced from reference TRBV15 and TRBJ2-2, is DAMVIQNPRYQVTQFGKPVTLSCSQTLNHNVMYWYQQKSSQAPKLLFHYYDKDFNNEADTPDNFQSRRPNTSFCFLDIRSPGLGDTAMYLCATSRDLAANTGELFFGEGSRLTVL.

This clonotype was observed a handful of times. The V gene is TRBV5-1, the J gene TRBJ2-5; the D gene could be TRBD1 or TRBD2 (5 bases each). The CDR3 is made up of 16 amino acids. CDR1 is SGHRS and CDR2 is YFSETQ in the germline V gene. V shed 4 bases and J shed 5 bases, with 21 bases lying between them. In nucleotides, the CDR3 is TGCGCCAGCAGCGAATCCGGGACGCCAAGTATTGAGACCCAGTACTTC. Its protein is CASSESGTPSIETQYF.

J is TRBJ2-7 and V is TRBV4-3; D is perhaps TRBD2 (6 bases). The CDR3 extends over 15 amino acids. The V end lost 4 bases, the J end lost 5 bases, and 18 bases lay between the germline ends. Germline CDR1 reads LGHNA; CDR2 reads YSLEER. CDR3 bases: TGCGCCAGCAGCCCTAGATCCGGGAGACTCCACGAGCAGTACTTC. The encoded protein is CASSPRSGRLHEQYF.

V usage is TRBV4-2 and J usage is TRBJ2-7, with 7 bases identical to TRBD1. This CDR3 spans 17 amino acids. The V and J ends lost 2 bases and 1 base, in that order; junction bases with no gene match: 11. Looked up from germline, CDR1 is LGHNA and CDR2 is YNFKEQ. The CDR3 here is CASSQNPGTVASYEQYF. In nucleotides, the CDR3 is TGTGCCAGCAGCCAAAATCCCGGGACAGTCGCGTCCTACGAGCAGTACTTC.

This clonotype has just a few counts. The rearrangement joins TRBV15 to TRBJ2-2; no clear D. Germline V gene data show CDR1 as LNHNV and CDR2 as YYDKDF (reference sequence). Trimming took off 1 base at V and 7 bases at J, with 13 bases between the two ends. The CDR3 runs to 15 residues. The CDR3 reads CATSRGVSSGGELFF. The CDR3 bases are TGTGCCACCAGCAGAGGAGTCTCCTCCGGCGGGGAGCTGTTTTTT.

The chain employs TRBV5-5 and TRBJ1-2; unclear D gene. CDR1 is SGHKS and CDR2 is YYEKEE in the germline V gene (reference sequence). The CDR3 contains 14 residues. Trimming removed 4 bases at V and 4 bases at J, with 14 bases between. The CDR3 loop reads CASSPSGQPYGYTF. The CDR3 DNA follows: TGTGCCAGCAGCCCTTCGGGCCAACCCTATGGCTACACCTTC.

The chain links TRBV5-6 to TRBJ2-7; 12 bases map to TRBD1. V was clipped by 4 bases and J by 3 bases; unmatched bases: 14. The CDR3 extends over 18 amino acids. Germline V gene sequence: CDR1 SGHDT, CDR2 YYEEEE. The CDR3 region has the DNA TGTGCCAGCAGCCGGGACAGGGGGCCGAGGAACCGTCACTACGAGCAGTACTTC. It yields the protein CASSRDRGPRNRHYEQYF.